This TCR beta chain was sequenced during a study of technical replicates of blood from a handful of donors. The V gene lost 5 bases and the J gene lost 0 bases, with 13 bases spanning the gap. CDR3 length equals 15 residues. From germline, CDR1 is SGHNT and CDR2 YYREEE (reference sequence). Sequencing used immunoSEQ multiplex PCR; TCRdb keeps in-frame clones, though not all of them. In the table there are about 85,000 clones, about 94% of which are singletons. The clonotype comes from a human donor in good health. Sequenced sample: T cells isolated from PBMCs. The chain joins TRBV5-4 to TRBJ2-3; D might be TRBD2 (7 bases). CDR3 sequence: CASRWGGFSTDTQYF. The CDR3 DNA sequence: TGTGCCAGCAGGTGGGGGGGCTTCAGCACAGATACGCAGTATTTT.